One sample yielded the 11 T cell receptor beta chains listed below, sequenced in a study of cytomegalovirus exposure and HLA in healthy donors. In the PCR, 60 Vbeta and 13 Jbeta primers were used. Data came from immunoSEQ multiplex PCR; TCRdb stores just in-frame clones and leaves some out. The table shows about 91,000 clones, with around 90% occurring only once. Sequenced material: PBMCs. The receptors were gathered from a man aged 18-30 years in good health and CMV-seronegative.

The rearrangement joins TRBV19 to TRBJ1-1, with D unresolved. Per germline, CDR1 LNHDA and CDR2 SQIVND (reference sequence). This CDR3 comprises 13 residues. V gave up 8 bases and J gave up 0 bases, with 10 bases separating them. CDR3 DNA: TGTGCCAGTGGACGCGGGGTGAACACTGAAGCTTTCTTT. Protein sequence: CASGRGVNTEAFF.

The gene calls are TRBV10-3 and TRBJ2-3, with D perhaps TRBD2 (6 bases). V lost 8 bases and J 4 bases, leaving 10 bases between the germline ends. The CDR3 is 12 amino acids. CDR1 is ENHRY and CDR2 is SYGVKD in the germline V gene. The CDR3 region is CAIGTLPDTQYF. In DNA, the CDR3 is TGTGCCATCGGGACTTTACCAGATACGCAGTATTTT.

The CDR3 coding sequence is TGCGCCAGCAGCTTGGACGCCAGGGATTACAATGAGCAGTTCTTC. Its protein product is CASSLDARDYNEQFF. The chain joins TRBV5-1 to TRBJ2-1; D is possibly TRBD1 (5 bases). The V and J ends lost 0 bases and 4 bases respectively, with 11 bases between them. This CDR3 spans 15 amino acids. Per the germline V gene, CDR1 is SGHRS and CDR2 is YFSETQ.

With respect to this clone: One end of the junction is discordant with germline, which a read error may explain. V usage is TRBV2 and J usage is TRBJ2-7; 7 nucleotides agree with TRBD2. Germline CDR1 reads SNHLY; CDR2 reads FYNNEI. There are 12 residues in the CDR3. Written as DNA, the CDR3 is TGTGCCAGCAGTGCCTGGGACTACGAGCAGCACTTC. It translates to CASSAWDYEQHF.

This chain joins TRBV4-3 and TRBJ1-1, with no clear D. The CDR3 is 17 amino acids. The germline CDR1 and CDR2 sequences are LGHNA and YSLEER. Trimming stripped 3 bases from V and 6 bases from J, with 23 bases between. CDR3 DNA: TGCGCCAGCAGCCAGGGGAGGGTTGCGGTCCGTAAACCTGAAGCTTTCTTT. It yields the protein CASSQGRVAVRKPEAFF.

The CDR3 is CATSSPSGRRNEQFF. The CDR3 bases are TGTGCCACCAGCAGCCCTAGCGGGAGGAGAAATGAGCAGTTCTTC. This rearrangement joins TRBV15 to TRBJ2-1; 11 bases line up with TRBD2. This CDR3 comprises 15 residues. V shed 3 bases, J shed 7 bases, and the junction held 5 bases outside the gene matches. Germline CDR1 and CDR2: LNHNV and YYDKDF (reference sequence).

This chain uses TRBV28 with TRBJ2-5; 7 bases line up with TRBD1. CDR1 MDHEN and CDR2 SYDVKM come from the germline V gene. Trimming cost V 5 bases and J 4 bases; bases outside gene matches: 7. This CDR3 contains 14 residues. CDR3 in amino acids: CASSKLRGRETQYF. The DNA for the CDR3 is TGTGCCAGCAGTAAACTCAGGGGGAGAGAGACCCAGTACTTC.

The genes are TRBV11-1 and TRBJ1-1; TRBD1 might be the D (5 bases). The CDR3 loop spans 15 amino acids. The germline gives CDR1 SGHAT, CDR2 FQDESV (reference sequence). V was trimmed by 1 base and J by 5 bases, leaving 14 bases between them. The chain's CDR3 is CASSLGGWDLTEAFF. CDR3 sequence (DNA): TGTGCCAGCAGCTTAGGTGGATGGGACTTGACTGAAGCTTTCTTT.

This clone was seen only a few times. Written as DNA, the CDR3 is TGTGCCAGCAGAAGACAGGAGTACCAGCCCCAGCATTTT. This encodes CASRRQEYQPQHF. The chain joins TRBV6-5 to TRBJ1-5, with a tentative D call TRBD1 (6 bases). The CDR3 covers 13 residues. From germline, CDR1 is MNHEY and CDR2 SVGAGI. The V end lost 6 bases, the J end lost 7 bases, and 13 bases lay between the germline ends.

The V and J genes are TRBV5-1 and TRBJ1-1; the D is unclear. CDR1 and CDR2 from the germline V gene are SGHRS and YFSETQ. The CDR3 consists of 13 residues. The V end lost 4 bases, the J end lost 3 bases, and 10 bases lay between the germline ends. CDR3 loop: CASSTIGDTEAFF. As DNA, the CDR3 is TGCGCCAGCAGCACCATTGGAGACACTGAAGCTTTCTTT. The whole variable domain, remainder taken from reference TRBV5-1 and TRBJ1-1, is KAGVTQTPRYLIKTRGQQVTLSCSPISGHRSVSWYQQTPGQGLQFLFEYFSETQRNKGNFPGRFSGRQFSNSRSEMNVSTLELGDSALYLCASSTIGDTEAFFGQGTRLTVV.

The chain has TRBV19 and TRBJ2-3, with 7 bases that match TRBD1. Per the germline V gene, CDR1 is LNHDA and CDR2 is SQIVND (reference sequence). V was clipped by 0 bases and J by 7 bases; unmatched bases: 13. The CDR3 consists of 17 residues. Written as DNA, the CDR3 is TGTGCCAGTAGTATAGATCTGAGGGGGCCCGTCTTGAATACGCAGTATTTT. Translated, it gives CASSIDLRGPVLNTQYF. Drawing the rest from reference TRBV19 and TRBJ2-3, the complete variable domain is DGGITQSPKYLFRKEGQNVTLSCEQNLNHDAMYWYRQDPGQGLRLIYYSQIVNDFQKGDIAEGYSVSREKKESFPLTVTSAQKNPTAFYLCASSIDLRGPVLNTQYFGPGTRLTVL.